This T cell receptor beta chain was identified in a study of blood T cells in healthy people across ages. General observations from the study: It was held that diversity estimates obtained from one million T cells represented underestimates. Older age went with lower TCR beta diversity per million T cells, in a roughly linear way. Shifts in expanded clonotypes may have been confounded by donor CMV status, which was unknown.

Peripheral blood was drawn, roughly 10 milliliters per donor. Alongside a J-beta primer mix, a sample-barcoded 5' primer served in a second PCR lasting roughly 6 to 11 cycles. TCRdb analysed the 5' RACE reads with MiXCR anew, one entry per CDR3 protein. The data hold 2 million or so distinct CDR3 sequences, with around half observed a single time. Per germline, CDR1 MNHEY and CDR2 SVGAGI. This CDR3 spans 13 amino acids. As regards this clonotype: The antigen remains unidentified. A read error may account for a junction end that differs from germline.

The sequenced sample was blood. This clonotype was obtained from a woman in her 40s in good health. The rearrangement joins TRBV6-5 to TRBJ2-3; TRBD2 matches 7 bases. The CDR3 DNA follows: TGTGCCAGCAGTACTAGCGTCACAGATACGCGGTATTTT. Translating gives CASSTSVTDTRYF.